This paragraph reports one T cell receptor (beta chain). Its antigen is as yet unknown. This sample was included in a study of pediatric ulcerative colitis. The CDR3 is 13 residues long. Germline V CDR1 and CDR2: SEHNR, FQNEAQ (reference sequence). V lost 2 bases and J 6 bases, leaving 8 bases between the germline ends. Study observations and caveats: Ulcerative colitis patients shared more blood-rectal clones than controls. Blood samples from a couple of patients yielded substantially fewer templates and were excluded from blood-rectal overlap analysis. Rectal pinch biopsies may include blood-derived T cells.

One to two pinch biopsies were taken from the rectum during colonoscopy. The assay was run at survey level. The protocol was immunoSEQ multiplex PCR, while the TCRdb copy is restricted to in-frame clones and leaves out a portion. Among over 15,000 clones, roughly 74% were seen once, and the ten largest hold 3.4%. This chain uses TRBV7-9 with TRBJ2-1; possible D gene TRBD1, 5 bases. The sample consisted of gut tissue. This TCR was recovered from a girl aged 10 to 17 with moderate ulcerative colitis. CDR3 sequence: CASSLSRGNEQFF. The CDR3 nucleotides read TGTGCCAGCAGCTTATCTAGGGGCAATGAGCAGTTCTTC.